Sequencing of this T cell receptor beta chain was carried out in a study of identical twins (TCRdb year 2016). Study-level background: The study deep-sequenced TCR alpha and beta repertoires from monozygotic twins, unrelated adults of various ages and cord blood to test whether fetal clonotypes persist. Replicate twin experiments were performed at different times using different library preparation protocols to rule out contamination. On the study overall, not on this receptor specifically: Out-of-frame TCR alpha sharing in monozygotic twins was systematically underestimated by recombination models, whereas sharing between unrelated individuals was in agreement with the recombination models. Compared with coincidental sharing between unrelated individuals, out-of-frame TCR alpha sequences shared between twins showed an excess of sequences with low generation probability. Because the same donors could not be followed over many years, the conclusions relied on cross-sectional statistical analysis. Fewer insertions were carried by abundant cord blood beta clonotypes, a similar but weaker trend appeared in young adult naive repertoires, and no such trend appeared in memory repertoires. In beta out-of-frame sequences, excess twin sharing was weaker, because having fewer shared sequences lowered the signal-to-noise ratio. Invariant T cells such as MAIT and iNKT could partly confound zero-insertion analyses, although diverse VJ usage argued against such confounding for most clonotypes.

Only healthy Caucasian donors were included. Three pairs of female monozygotic twins, all aged 18 to 29 years, made up the twin cohort. Positive isolation kits from Invitrogen were used to isolate the CD4+ and CD8+ T cell populations. As to this clonotype: Its antigen specificity is not known. Base qualities are missing; no much larger clone stands one base away.

Library construction relied on 5' RACE. Data came from an Illumina HiSeq 2000. Template switching added a universal primer binding site, and the final cDNA carried a unique molecular identifier that allowed TCR cDNA molecules to be counted accurately. Specific primers in the conserved constant-segment region were used to synthesize first-strand cDNA for the TCR alpha and beta chains. Each cDNA library was double barcoded, with a SMART-Mk sample barcode plus Illumina barcodes, to control for contamination. TruSeq adapter sequences and Illumina sample barcodes were added in two successive PCR steps. Sequencing of the TCR alpha and beta cDNA libraries was done on the Illumina HiSeq platform using custom primers. Processing in the source paper ran as follows. MiGEC was used to process raw reads and extract unique molecular identifiers, and MiXCR was used to find CDR3 positions. Recombination models were inferred per individual with the repgenHMM and IGoR tools using an EM algorithm. Shared clonotype analysis was performed with the tcR package in R, normalizing sharing by the product of cloneset sizes. To study raw recombination free of thymic and clonal selection effects, out-of-frame nonproductive sequences were analyzed. TCRdb took the public reads, trimmed them with fastp at Q25, ran MiXCR for clone calling and kept in-frame beta chains. A single entry per CDR3 protein holds the most common genes and DNA from its merged rows. For this entry, the V and J calls and clone size follow TCRdb and not the study's own pipeline. The sample table shows around 490,000 distinct CDR3 sequences, and approximately 14% are seen once. 0.44% of the sample is taken by the ten largest.

Taken from the germline V gene, the CDR1 and CDR2 loops are ENHRY and SYGVKD. V was cut back by 0 bases and J by 2 bases, leaving a gap of 7 bases between them. Inclusive of the bounding cysteine and phenylalanine, the CDR3 is 14 residues long. Left in the record is the CDR3 DNA by itself, 42 bases read in frame from the first base. These data were likewise used in another study, on yellow fever vaccine responses in identical twins. According to the second study: According to the authors, in identical twins the way T cells responded to vaccination appeared partly convergent and partly personalized. In identical twins, the study followed T cell clones that responded to the vaccine with precision.

The TCR sequence derives from a woman in her late teens or twenties in good health. Sequenced material: CD4+ T cells sorted from blood. This chain is built from TRBV10-3 and TRBJ2-5; the D gene is possibly TRBD2, with 6 bases matching. The CDR3 corresponds to CAISESGTQETQYF. The DNA sequence reads TGTGCCATCAGTGAGTCAGGGACTCAAGAGACCCAGTACTTC.